This section outlines one TCR beta chain sequence together with its context. No antigen is known for it. It was with 60 Vbeta and 13 Jbeta primers that the PCR ran. TCRdb's table, derived via immunoSEQ multiplex PCR, lists solely in-frame clones and lacks some. The sample records about 170,000 clones, approximately 81% being singletons. The sample comes from a study of cytomegalovirus exposure and HLA in healthy donors. Germline V gene lookup returns CDR1 SEHNR and CDR2 FQNEAQ (reference sequence). V lost 4 bases, J lost 4 bases, and 2 bases stayed unmatched. This CDR3 has 16 residues. General study points: A later analysis reportedly identified an Asian-associated ancestry cluster as carrying fewer N-insertions than the 666-donor mean.

The sequence came from a male donor in good health and CMV-seronegative. The chain joins TRBV7-9 to TRBJ2-1; 15 bases align to TRBD2. Sequenced material: PBMCs. CDR3 sequence: CASSSGLAGGYNEQFF. CDR3 nucleotide sequence: TGTGCCAGCAGCTCCGGACTAGCGGGGGGGTACAATGAGCAGTTCTTC.